This is a list of T cell receptor beta chains from one sample in a study of blood T cell repertoires in COVID-19. Assay: immunoSEQ multiplex PCR; the TCRdb copy retains only in-frame clones and omits some. The sample shows 25,000 to 35,000 clones, 75% to 90% of them seen only once. The sample taken for sequencing was peripheral blood. The receptors stem from a human donor in a cohort sampled during active COVID-19. Each CDR3 is given with its conserved first and last residue. D genes are given only for firm matches. Size is stated for part of the rows, as once, few or many counts, or as a class when the clone is expanded.

j_call	d_call	clone_size	v_call	cdr3_nt	cdr3_aa
TRBJ1-2	.	.	TRBV19	TGTGCCAGTAGTATAGGCAGGGGAGATAACTATGGCTACACCTTC	CASSIGRGDNYGYTF
TRBJ2-7	TRBD2	.	TRBV5-1	TGCGCCAGCAGCTTGGCCGGACTAGCGGGGGGGCCCTACGAGCAGTACTTC	CASSLAGLAGGPYEQYF
TRBJ2-7	TRBD2	once	TRBV19	TGTGCCAGTAGTATCAGGACTAGCGGGAGGGCCTACGAGCAGTACTTC	CASSIRTSGRAYEQYF
TRBJ2-5	TRBD2	.	TRBV7-8	TGTGCCAGCAGCCTGGTATTAGCGGGGGGCGGGCAAGAGACCCAGTACTTC	CASSLVLAGGGQETQYF
TRBJ2-1	TRBD1	.	TRBV6-5	TGTGCCAGCAGTACAAAACAGGGGCACAATGAGCAGTTCTTC	CASSTKQGHNEQFF
TRBJ2-7	.	.	TRBV7-8	TGTGCCAGCAGCTTAGTGCAGGGGTTGTCCTACGAGCAGTACTTC	CASSLVQGLSYEQYF
TRBJ2-7	.	once	TRBV2	TGTGCCAGCACCCCAATTCGTCGACAGGACTCCTACGAGCAGTACTTC	CASTPIRRQDSYEQYF
TRBJ1-5	.	.	TRBV2	TGTGCCAGCAGTCGGCAGGGCCTTAGCAATCAGCCCCAGCATTTT	CASSRQGLSNQPQHF
TRBJ1-1	TRBD1	.	TRBV19	TGTGCCAGTAGTATCCGGGGACAGGGGGACACTGAAGCTTTCTTT	CASSIRGQGDTEAFF
TRBJ2-3	.	.	TRBV6-1	TGTGCCAGCAGTGACGTGAAGGGGGTGACAGATACGCAGTATTTT	CASSDVKGVTDTQYF
TRBJ2-3	.	.	TRBV11-2	TGTGCCAGCAGCTTAGGACAGTTAAGCACAGATACGCAGTATTTT	CASSLGQLSTDTQYF
TRBJ2-1	TRBD2	.	TRBV9	TGTGCCAGCAGCGTAGTGGGCCGGATAGCGGGCCTTAATGAGCAGTTCTTC	CASSVVGRIAGLNEQFF
TRBJ2-1	.	.	TRBV11-2	TGTGCCAGCAGCTTAGTAGCAAATGAGCAGTTCTTC	CASSLVANEQFF
TRBJ2-1	TRBD2	.	TRBV6-5	TGTGCCAGCACCAGGACTAGCGGGGGTTATGAGCAGTTCTTC	CASTRTSGGYEQFF
TRBJ1-1	.	few	TRBV7-9	TGTGCCAGCAGCTTATCCGAGGACACTGAAGCTTTCTTT	CASSLSEDTEAFF
TRBJ2-1	.	once	TRBV18	TGTGCCAGCTCACCGGAGCTAAATGAGCAGTTCTTC	CASSPELNEQFF
TRBJ1-2	.	.	TRBV6-1	TGTGCCAGCAGTGAAGTGACAGCCATCGTCTATGGCTACACCTTC	CASSEVTAIVYGYTF
TRBJ1-2	.	.	TRBV6-2/TRBV6-3	TGTGCCAGCAGCTTACAGGGTTCCTATGGCTACACCTTC	CASSLQGSYGYTF
TRBJ2-1	TRBD2	.	TRBV9	TGTGCCAGCACCCTAGCGGCTGGCTCCTACAATGAGCAGTTCTTC	CASTLAAGSYNEQFF
TRBJ2-7	.	large	TRBV9	TGTGCCAGCAGCGTAGGACAGGTCCCCTACGAGCAGTACTTC	CASSVGQVPYEQYF
TRBJ2-3	TRBD2	.	TRBV10-3	TGTGCCATCAGGGGACTAGCGGGAGATATTCTTGATACGCAGTATTTT	CAIRGLAGDILDTQYF
TRBJ2-7	TRBD2	.	TRBV7-2	TGTGCCAGCTGCAGGACTAGTAACTACGAGCAGTACTTC	CASCRTSNYEQYF
TRBJ1-3	.	.	TRBV5-1	TGCGCCAGCAGCTTCTCAGGGGAATCTGGAAACACCATATATTTT	CASSFSGESGNTIYF
TRBJ1-2	.	.	TRBV4-1	TGCGCCAGCAGCCCGGGGGATCGGGGTATTAGCGATGGCTACACCTTC	CASSPGDRGISDGYTF
TRBJ1-4	.	.	TRBV5-6	TGTGCCAGCAGCACGACAGGAGGACGGGGTAATGAAAAACTGTTTTTT	CASSTTGGRGNEKLFF
TRBJ2-7	TRBD1	.	TRBV24-1	TGTGCCACCAGTGGAGGGCCGGGACAGGGTGACCCCGAGCAGTACTTC	CATSGGPGQGDPEQYF
TRBJ2-3	.	.	TRBV2	TGTGCCAGCAGTGAAGGACAGGTCCCAGATACGCAGTATTTT	CASSEGQVPDTQYF
TRBJ2-5	TRBD1	.	TRBV11-1	TGTGCCAGCAGCGTCGACAGGGTTGCCTTACAAGAGACCCAGTACTTC	CASSVDRVALQETQYF
TRBJ2-7	TRBD1	.	TRBV6-5	TGTGCCAGCACTATGGGACAGAGTGGGACCTACGAGCAGTACTTC	CASTMGQSGTYEQYF
TRBJ2-1	TRBD2	.	TRBV19	TGTGCCAGTAGTACGACTAGCCATGGGGCCAATGAGCAGTTCTTC	CASSTTSHGANEQFF
TRBJ2-3	.	.	TRBV3-1/TRBV3-2	TGTGCCAGCAGCCAAGATAGAGGGGGTTGGGATACGCAGTATTTT	CASSQDRGGWDTQYF
TRBJ2-1	.	.	TRBV6-5	TGTGCCAGCAGACACAATCGGGGGAATGAGCAGTTCTTC	CASRHNRGNEQFF
TRBJ1-2	.	.	TRBV28	TGTGCCAGCAGTCTCCAGGGTATCAGATGGGGTAACTATGGCTACACCTTC	CASSLQGIRWGNYGYTF
TRBJ2-5	TRBD2	.	TRBV6-2/TRBV6-3	TGTGCCAGCAGTCGGGCGGGAGGGCCCAAAGAGACCCAGTACTTC	CASSRAGGPKETQYF
TRBJ2-7	.	.	TRBV3-1/TRBV3-2	TGTGCCAGCAGCCAAGCAGGGGACTACGAGCAGTACTTC	CASSQAGDYEQYF
TRBJ1-2	.	.	TRBV20-1	TGCAGTGCTAGTATTATTGGCTACACCTTC	CSASIIGYTF